This T cell receptor beta chain was sequenced in a study of cytomegalovirus exposure and HLA in healthy donors (TCRdb year 2017). About the study as a whole: In an earlier analysis of roughly 500 of the donors, about 270 Gb of sequence data and 90 million to 120 million unique TCR beta sequences from some 170 million T cells were reported. An early release covering approximately 600 HLA-typed donors comprised 300 to 350 gigabases of sequencing data and some 79 million unique TCR sequences. Among the roughly 370 genotyped donors, roughly 80% belonged to the genetic ancestry cluster associated with self-reported Caucasian donors. The aim of the study was to test whether cataloging public T cell receptors could identify signatures of past pathogen exposure. Using immunosequencing, the study profiled T cell repertoires from 640 or so subjects and related those repertoires to cytomegalovirus serostatus. A separate validation cohort of about 110 different subjects was used in addition to the 666-subject first cohort. To predict cytomegalovirus infection status, the study brought together high-throughput TCR immunosequencing, statistical association of individual TCRs with disease status, and machine learning. A later analysis re-analyzed previously published TCR beta repertoires from 600 to 850 donors and added high-resolution HLA genotyping to study TCR occurrence patterns. Rather than drawing on any new phenotypic data, the later analysis identified candidate immune exposures from TCR beta sequences and the way those sequences occurred across donors. In an earlier analysis of about 590 of the donors, high-throughput TCR beta sequencing was used to judge whether each TCR beta V gene segment behaved as functional or pseudogenic. Donor age, sex, ethnicity and CMV serostatus were compiled alongside the repertoire data. A later genetic analysis took genome-wide SNP genotypes for about three fifths of the 666 donors and used that subset as a discovery cohort. Every discovery cohort repertoire had been produced on one sequencing platform. HLA typing included class I and class II loci at four-digit resolution. The number of typed donors differed by locus: 629-630 for A, B, C, DRB1 and DQB1; approximately 520 for DQA1; approximately 600 for DPA1; and around 450 for DPB1. Roughly 5 DR-DQ haplotypes were treated as single units for association and clustering because of strong linkage in the cohort. Across under 500 genotyped donors of the cohort, an average of roughly 250,000 unique TCR beta nucleotide sequences per donor were sequenced, and 15% to 20% of those sequences were non-productive. General study outcomes and caveats: In an earlier analysis of 450 to 750 of the donors, most TCR beta V segments appeared in productive rearrangements about 87% or about 30% of the time, broadly matching IMGT annotations. In a later analysis, the rate of TCR association differed among HLA loci, with DRB1 alleles having the most associated TCRs and HLA-C alleles having the fewest. Compared with equally common non-associated chains, HLA-associated TCR beta chains in a later analysis were more clonally expanded and had lower generation probabilities. Most TCR sequences were seen in very few donors, while some public TCRs were found in many individuals. HLA typing was unavailable for some donors at each locus, so association tests used only the typed subset. Approximately 16 rarely observed V segments, including chromosome 9 orphons, were excluded from the earlier analysis of just under 600 of the donors because counts were too low. An association between a missense DCLRE1C variant and V-gene and J-gene trimming of TCR beta chains was found in a later genetic analysis and replicated in an independent cohort. A group of highly shared sequence variants was considered likely to be a technical artifact of the sequencing pipeline. For the cohort, immune exposure information was limited to CMV serostatus. A further reported finding was that TCR beta sequences accurately predicted the HLA-A and HLA-B alleles for most subjects in the first cohort. According to a later genetic analysis, donors in an Asian-associated ancestry cluster had fewer N-insertions in productive TCRs than the approximately 650-donor mean. A few of the identified cytomegalovirus-associated TCR beta chains were confirmed in vitro to be specific for cytomegalovirus antigens. Linkage disequilibrium might explain the correlated functional status among segregating V segments, but an unknown experimental factor could not be excluded. According to a later analysis, parvovirus B19, influenza, CMV and Epstein-Barr virus appeared linked to several top co-occurrence clusters. According to the authors, the approach could potentially be generalized to other disease states and immunological phenotypes. Specific HLA alleles were associated with about 17,000 TCR beta sequences at a false discovery rate of 0.05 in a later analysis. According to a later analysis, most CMV-associated TCR beta chains appeared to be HLA-restricted, and the HLA associations seemed to be driven largely by CMV exposure. Assigning TCR associations to individual alleles was difficult when HLA alleles, especially DR and DQ, strongly co-occurred. Cytomegalovirus status was reported to be diagnosed by the classifier with high specificity and sensitivity in both the original and validation cohorts. The study listed 150 to 200 TCR beta chains as associated with cytomegalovirus. Roughly uniform sequencing depth across donors was assumed in presence/absence analyses, although this assumption may not hold. In this cohort, only TCR beta chains were sequenced, and detectable features were limited by the absence of alpha or paired-chain data.

In total, 630 or so healthy bone marrow donors made up the cohort. At the time of sampling, all cohort members were nominally healthy, though unrecorded immune exposures were likely present. The donor was CMV seropositive and belonged to the group of more than 250 seropositive cohort members. Each donor provided a peripheral blood sample, and peripheral blood mononuclear cells were used for TCR beta sequencing. The Qiagen DNeasy Blood Extraction Kit was used to extract genomic DNA from the blood cell samples. With regard to this clone: Its antigen is currently not known. No qualities accompany the bases; no much larger clone lies one base away.

The library was obtained by the immunoSEQ multiplex PCR assay. For the multiplex PCR, a mixture combining 60 forward primers for TCR Vbeta segments and 13 reverse primers for TCR Jbeta segments was used. The CDR3 region of rearranged TCR beta genes was amplified from genomic DNA with a multiplex PCR assay. The amplified TCR beta libraries were sequenced on the Illumina HiSeq System as 87-base-pair reads. The paper's data handling went like this. A later analysis tallied around 82 million unique TCR beta chains across the 700 or so repertoires, and approximately 12 million of those chains were shared by two or more donors. Raw reads were error-corrected and collapsed into unique sequences by a nearest-neighbor algorithm in which closely related sequences were merged to remove PCR and sequencing errors. To assign V, D and J gene segments, CDR3 sequences were aligned to IMGT reference sequences. Each retained sequence needed at least a six-nucleotide match to both a V gene segment and a J gene segment. A rearrangement was called productive if the CDR3 had no stop codons and remained in frame with V and J, and every other rearrangement was called non-productive. CDR3 was defined by IMGT convention, running from the second conserved V-encoded cysteine to the conserved J-encoded phenylalanine. The earlier analysis of about 590 of the donors excluded sequences that lacked an unambiguous match to a single V gene segment. In an earlier analysis of around 590 of the donors, a V segment was called functional when productive rearrangements were above 56.7%, and segregating when the standard deviation between donors exceeded 5%. To diagnose cytomegalovirus status from the catalog of TCR beta chain sequences, a statistical classification framework was built. V and J gene assignment, in a later analysis, came from comparing TCR nucleotide sequences with IMGT/GENE-DB human TR gene sequences. Using the TCRdist pipeline, a later analysis assigned CDR3 sequences along with most-parsimonious VDJ recombination scenarios. In a later analysis, each TCR beta chain was defined by its CDR3 amino acid sequence together with its V-gene family, and reads lacking a unique V-gene family were excluded. To address suspected cross-contamination and a sequencing artifact, a later analysis removed roughly 580 highly shared, low-generation-probability nucleotide sequences. In a later analysis, a clonal expansion index was calculated for each public chain from normalized within-repertoire ranks of inferred template counts. Generation probabilities in a later analysis came from a VDJ recombination model fitted to out-of-frame rearrangements, and those results were checked against IGoR. In a later analysis, hypergeometric tests were used to score TCR-TCR, TCR-HLA and TCR-CMV co-occurrence, with a repertoire-size bias correction applied to TCR pairs. A later analysis estimated false discovery rates by permuting HLA or CMV assignments 20 times. In a later analysis, co-occurring TCRs were grouped using DBSCAN, and TCRdist sequence similarity was added for clustering within HLA-allele-positive subsets. Repertoires with fewer than 30,000 or more than 120,000 public chains, plus five repertoires with anomalous nucleotide sharing, were excluded from co-occurrence clustering. The clones in this table, taken by TCRdb from immuneACCESS, are in-frame only. Not every clone is retained; where verified, under half of the shortfall comes from an unresolved V gene, and the cause of the rest is unknown. D and trimming come from the DNA, and the V and J calls and clone size come from that table. This sample holds 180,000 or so clones; roughly four fifths were observed only once. Approximately 2% of the sample is taken by the ten largest.

The sequencing input was PBMCs. This clonotype originated in a woman aged 25 to 39 in good health and CMV-seropositive.

The DNA is TGTGCCATCAGCGCACAGGGGGTGAATCAGCCCCAGCATTTT. Translated, this is CAISAQGVNQPQHF. This sequence uses TRBV10-3 and TRBJ1-5; 8 bases in between match TRBD1. The germline V gene supplies CDR1 ENHRY and CDR2 SYGVKD. Here V drops 6 bases and J drops 4 bases, and the junction holds 5 bases not matched to any gene. The CDR3 spans 14 residues, from the cysteine through the phenylalanine. Here the CDR3 DNA is all that survives: 42 bases in frame from base 1.